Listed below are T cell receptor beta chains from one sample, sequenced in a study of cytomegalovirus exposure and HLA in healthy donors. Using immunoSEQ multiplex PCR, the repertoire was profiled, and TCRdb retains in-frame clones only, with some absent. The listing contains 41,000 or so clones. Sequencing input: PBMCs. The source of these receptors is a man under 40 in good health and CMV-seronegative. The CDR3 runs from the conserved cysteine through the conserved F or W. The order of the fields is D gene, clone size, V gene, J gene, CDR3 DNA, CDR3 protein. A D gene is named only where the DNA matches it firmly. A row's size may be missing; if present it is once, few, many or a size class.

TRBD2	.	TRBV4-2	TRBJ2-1	TGTGCCAGCAGCCAAGGGGAAGGACTAGCTGGCGATGAGCAGTTCTTC	CASSQGEGLAGDEQFF
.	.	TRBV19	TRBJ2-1	TGTGCCAGTAGTATTTCAGGGGCGGAATCACAGTTCTTC	CASSISGAESQFF
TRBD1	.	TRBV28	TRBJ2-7	TGTGCCAGCAGTGTTACCGGGACAGGGGAGAACGAGCAGTACTTC	CASSVTGTGENEQYF
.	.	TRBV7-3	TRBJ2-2	TGTGCCAGCAGCTTACTAGGGGGGGACACCGGGGAGCTGTTTTTT	CASSLLGGDTGELFF
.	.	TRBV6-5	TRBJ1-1	TGTGCCAGCAGTAAGCCGGGTTCCCTAAACACTGAAGCTTTCTTT	CASSKPGSLNTEAFF
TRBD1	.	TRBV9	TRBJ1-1	TGTGCCAGCAGCCCGATGACAGGGGTGACTGAAGCTTTCTTT	CASSPMTGVTEAFF
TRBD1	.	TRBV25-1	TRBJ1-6	TGTGCCAGCAGGGCTCGGACAGGGGTGACATCACCCCTCCACTTT	CASRARTGVTSPLHF
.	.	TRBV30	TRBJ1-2	TGTGCCTGGAGTCTATTGCTCTATGGCTACACCTTC	CAWSLLLYGYTF
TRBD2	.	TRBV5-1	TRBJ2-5	TGCGCCAGCAGCTTAAGCGGGAGGCCCCCAGAGACCCAGTACTTC	CASSLSGRPPETQYF
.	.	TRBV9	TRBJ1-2	TGTGCCAGCAGCGACTTTAACTATGGCTACACCTTC	CASSDFNYGYTF
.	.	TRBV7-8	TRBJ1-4	TGTGCCAGCAGCGATGAGGGAGGAGATCGCACTAATGAAAAACTGTTTTTT	CASSDEGGDRTNEKLFF
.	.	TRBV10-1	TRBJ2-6	TGCGCCAGCAGGGCTACAGACTCTGGGGCCAACGTCCTGACTTTC	CASRATDSGANVLTF
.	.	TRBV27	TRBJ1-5	TGTGCCAGCAGTTTATCGCCGGGTATGGGGCCCCAGCATTTT	CASSLSPGMGPQHF
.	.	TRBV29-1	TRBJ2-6	TGCAGCGTCCGACCGAATGATGGAGGGGGGGCCAACGTCCTGACTTTC	CSVRPNDGGGANVLTF
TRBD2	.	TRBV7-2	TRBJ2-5	TGTGCCAGCAGTCTAGTGCCGGGAGGGTTCGGCGAGACCCAGTACTTC	CASSLVPGGFGETQYF
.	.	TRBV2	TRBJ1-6	TGTGCCAGCAGCCCCAAGGGGGGGAACAATTCACCCCTCCACTTT	CASSPKGGNNSPLHF
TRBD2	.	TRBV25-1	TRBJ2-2	TGTGCCAGCCAGGGACTAGCGGGGGGGACCGGGGAGCTGTTTTTT	CASQGLAGGTGELFF
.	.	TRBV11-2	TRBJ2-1	TGTGCCAGCAGCTTAGATCTGTCATACCGGGGAAACAATGAGCAGTTCTTC	CASSLDLSYRGNNEQFF
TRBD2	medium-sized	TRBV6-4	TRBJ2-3	TGTGCCAGCAGTGACTCGACTAGCGGGGGGGCAGATACGCAGTATTTT	CASSDSTSGGADTQYF
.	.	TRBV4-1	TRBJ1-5	TGCGCCAGCAGCTTTGACGGACAGCTCAATCAGCCCCAGCATTTT	CASSFDGQLNQPQHF
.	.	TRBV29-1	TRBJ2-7	TGCAGCGTTTTATATGCCTACGAGCAGTACTTC	CSVLYAYEQYF
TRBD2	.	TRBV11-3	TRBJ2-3	TGTGCCAGCAGCTTTGAAGCGGGAGGAGGCACAGATACGCAGTATTTT	CASSFEAGGGTDTQYF
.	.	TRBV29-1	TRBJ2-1	TGCAGCGTTGTAGAGCTAGCTAATGAGCAGTTCTTC	CSVVELANEQFF
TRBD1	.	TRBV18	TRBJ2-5	TGTGCCACCATTAATAACAGGGGCCAAGAGACCCAGTACTTC	CATINNRGQETQYF
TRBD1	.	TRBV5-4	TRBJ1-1	TGTGCCAGCAGCTTGGCCAGGGGGGAGACTGAAGCTTTCTTT	CASSLARGETEAFF
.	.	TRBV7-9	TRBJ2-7	TGTGCCAGCAGGCTAGGTCAGGGTGCCTACGAGCAGTACTTC	CASRLGQGAYEQYF
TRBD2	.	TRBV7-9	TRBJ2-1	TGTGCCAGCAGCTCGAGCTCCGGGACTAGTATCGGCAATGAGCAGTTCTTC	CASSSSSGTSIGNEQFF
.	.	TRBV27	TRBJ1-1	TGTGCCAGCAGCCTGGCCCGGGGGAACACTGAAGCTTTCTTT	CASSLARGNTEAFF
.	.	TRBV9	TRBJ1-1	TGTGCCAGCAGCGTCTCGGGGGGCACTGAAGCTTTCTTT	CASSVSGGTEAFF
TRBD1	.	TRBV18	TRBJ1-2	TGTGCCAGCTCACCCGACAGGGTCTATGGCTACACCTTC	CASSPDRVYGYTF
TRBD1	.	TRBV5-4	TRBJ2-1	TGTGCCAGCGCCAGCTTGTACAGGGGGCGATCCTACAATGAGCAGTTCTTC	CASASLYRGRSYNEQFF
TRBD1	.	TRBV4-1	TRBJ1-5	TGCGCCAGCAGCCAAGGACAGGGGTTGCATCAGCCCCAGCATTTT	CASSQGQGLHQPQHF
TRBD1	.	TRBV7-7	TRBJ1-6	TGTGCTAGCAGCTTAGTGGGGACAGCTCCCAAGTATGATAATTCACCCCTCCACTTT	CASSLVGTAPKYDNSPLHF
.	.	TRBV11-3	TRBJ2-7	TGTGCCAGCAGCCCTCGGGGAGGCTCTGGGTACGAGCAGTACTTC	CASSPRGGSGYEQYF
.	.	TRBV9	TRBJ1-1	TGTGCCAGCAGCGTAGTCGGACAAATTAACACTGAAGCTTTCTTT	CASSVVGQINTEAFF
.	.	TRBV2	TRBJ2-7	TGTGCCAGCAGTGAACAGGCTGCCTACGAGCAGTACTTC	CASSEQAAYEQYF
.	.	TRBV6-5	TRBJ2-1	TGTGCCAGCAGGGTCGGAGACGACAATGAGCAGTTCTTC	CASRVGDDNEQFF
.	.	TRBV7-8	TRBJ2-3	TGTGCCAGCAGCCCAAGCACGGATACGCAGTATTTT	CASSPSTDTQYF
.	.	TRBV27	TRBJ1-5	TGCGCTACTTGGGGAGGGGAATACAATCAGCCCCAGCATTTT	CATWGGEYNQPQHF
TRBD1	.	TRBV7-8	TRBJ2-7	TGTGCCAGCAGTCAGGCCGGGACAGGGGCCCTCGAGCAGTACTTC	CASSQAGTGALEQYF
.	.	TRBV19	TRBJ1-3	TGTGCCAGTAGTATCGGTGAACTGTCTGGAAACACCATATATTTT	CASSIGELSGNTIYF
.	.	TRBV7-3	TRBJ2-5	TGTGCCAGCAGCTTACGGACAGGCGGGAATCAAGAGACCCAGTACTTC	CASSLRTGGNQETQYF
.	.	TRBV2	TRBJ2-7	TGTGCCAGCAGTGCGGTCACCGCTAGGGAGCAGTACTTC	CASSAVTAREQYF
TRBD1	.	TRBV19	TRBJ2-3	TGTGCCAGTAGTATCGGGACAGGGATGCTTACAGATACGCAGTATTTT	CASSIGTGMLTDTQYF
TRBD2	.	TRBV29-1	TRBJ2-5	TGCAGCGTTGATGCGGCTAGCGGGCCCGAAGAAGAGACCCAGTACTTC	CSVDAASGPEEETQYF
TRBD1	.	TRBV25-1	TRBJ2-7	TGTGCCAGCAGTGAAGGACAGGGCGCATCCTGGCAGTACTTC	CASSEGQGASWQYF
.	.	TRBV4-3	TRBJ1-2	TGCGCCAGCAGCCCACTACAATCTAACTATGGCTACACCTTC	CASSPLQSNYGYTF
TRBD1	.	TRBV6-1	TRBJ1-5	TGTGCCAGCAGTGTTCCGGGACAGGGCTATCAGCCCCAGCATTTT	CASSVPGQGYQPQHF
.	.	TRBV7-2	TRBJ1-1	TGTGCCAGCAGCTTTGGTAGGGGCGGCACTGAAGCTTTCTTT	CASSFGRGGTEAFF
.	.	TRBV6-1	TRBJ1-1	TGTGCCAGCTGCGTAAAGGGGAATACTGAAGCTTTCTTT	CASCVKGNTEAFF
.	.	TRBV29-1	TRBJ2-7	TGCAGCGTTGAGATAGCGGATCACTACGAGCAGTACTTC	CSVEIADHYEQYF
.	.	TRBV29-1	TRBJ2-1	TGCAGCGTTGCCTGGGGCCTTTACAATGAGCAGTTCTTC	CSVAWGLYNEQFF
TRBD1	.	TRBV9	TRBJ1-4	TGTGCCAGCAGCGCCGGACAGGGGTTAGAAAAACTGTTTTTT	CASSAGQGLEKLFF